This paragraph covers one T cell receptor (beta chain) sequence. Its specificity is unknown. This entry comes from a study of PD-1 blockade in classical Hodgkin lymphoma. In every patient, relapse followed autologous stem cell transplantation, while exposure to brentuximab vedotin differed. Complete response, partial response or progressive disease constituted the best responses recorded. The table came from immunoSEQ multiplex PCR; TCRdb's copy has only in-frame clones and leaves some out. The sample gives 20,000 to 30,000 clones, roughly three quarters of which show up once; approximately 3.4% is in the top ten. J was trimmed by 3 bases and V by 5 bases; bases with no gene match: 13. The CDR3 is 16 amino acids. Per the germline V gene, CDR1 is SGHAT and CDR2 is FQNNGV. The study's findings and limits: Baseline diversity was lower in partial responders and progressors than complete responders. Undefined causes, possibly disease activity or prior therapy, underlie the repertoire differences. Among the patients, those starting nivolumab under 1 year after ASCT were excluded.

This TCR was sampled from a human donor with classical Hodgkin lymphoma. The source material was peripheral blood mononuclear cells (PBMCs), sampled at baseline. This rearrangement joins TRBV11-2 to TRBJ2-7; TRBD1 agrees at 7 bases. CDR3 DNA sequence: TGTGCCAGCAGCCCATTTCCGACAGGGCTTTACTACGAGCAGTACTTC. It is translated as CASSPFPTGLYYEQYF.